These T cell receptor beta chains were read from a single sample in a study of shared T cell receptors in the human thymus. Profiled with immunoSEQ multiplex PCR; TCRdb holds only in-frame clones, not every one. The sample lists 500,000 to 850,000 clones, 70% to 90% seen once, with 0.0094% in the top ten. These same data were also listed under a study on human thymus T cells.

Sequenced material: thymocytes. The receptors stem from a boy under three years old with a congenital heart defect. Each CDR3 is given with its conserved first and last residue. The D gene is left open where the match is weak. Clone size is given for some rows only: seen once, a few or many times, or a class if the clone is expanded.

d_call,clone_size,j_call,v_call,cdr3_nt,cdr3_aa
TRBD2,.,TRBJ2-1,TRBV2,TGTGCCAGCATGGTCGGGAGGTCCTACAATGAGCAGTTCTTC,CASMVGRSYNEQFF
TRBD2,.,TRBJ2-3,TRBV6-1,TGTGCCAGCAGTGAAGCGCTAAGCGGGGAGAACTCCACAGATACGCAGTATTTT,CASSEALSGENSTDTQYF
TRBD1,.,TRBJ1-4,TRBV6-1,TGTGCCAGCAGTGAAGAGGAGGGGACAGGGTATGGGAAACTGTTTTTT,CASSEEEGTGYGKLFF
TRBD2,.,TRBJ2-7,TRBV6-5,TGTGCCAGCACCGACCGGGACTACCCCTACGAGCAGTACTTC,CASTDRDYPYEQYF
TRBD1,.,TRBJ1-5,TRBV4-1,TGCGCCAGCAGCCAAGGGTGGGACAGGGGGAATGAACAGCCCCAGCATTTT,CASSQGWDRGNEQPQHF
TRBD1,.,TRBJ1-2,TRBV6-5,TGTGCCACCCGGACAGGGACCTATGGCTACACCTTC,CATRTGTYGYTF
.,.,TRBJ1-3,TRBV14,TGTGCCAGCAGCCAAGCTCTTCCGAGCTCTGGAAACACCATATATTTT,CASSQALPSSGNTIYF
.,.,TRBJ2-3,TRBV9,TGTGCCAGCAGCGTACCCTCGCGGGCAGATACGCAGTATTTT,CASSVPSRADTQYF
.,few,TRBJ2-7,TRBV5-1,TGCGCCAGCAGCTTGGGACACTTGACCTACGAGCAGTACTTC,CASSLGHLTYEQYF
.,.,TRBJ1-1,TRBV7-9,TGTGCCAGCAGCTTACAAGTCCCCGAGGTTGAAGCTTTCTTT,CASSLQVPEVEAFF
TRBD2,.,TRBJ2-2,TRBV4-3,TGCGCCAGCAGCCAAGCTCCCGCTTGGACTAGCGGGAGGGGGGGGGAGCTGTTTTTT,CASSQAPAWTSGRGGELFF
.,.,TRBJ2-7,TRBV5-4,TGTGCCAGCAGCACGCAGGGGGGTAGCTCCTACGAGCAGTACTTC,CASSTQGGSSYEQYF
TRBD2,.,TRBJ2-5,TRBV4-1,TGCGCCAGCAGCCAGACTAGCGGGGGGGCCCAAGAGACCCAGTACTTC,CASSQTSGGAQETQYF
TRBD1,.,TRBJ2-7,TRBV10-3,TGTGCCATCAGTGCGACGAACGAAGACAGGGGGCCCTACGAGCAGTACTTC,CAISATNEDRGPYEQYF
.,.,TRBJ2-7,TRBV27,TGTGCCAGCAGTTTACAGGGGACCTCCGACGAGCAGTACTTC,CASSLQGTSDEQYF
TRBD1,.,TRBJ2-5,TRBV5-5,TGTGCCAGCAGCTTGGTAGGACAGGGGAAGACCCAGTACTTC,CASSLVGQGKTQYF
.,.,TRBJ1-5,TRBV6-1,TGTGCCAGCAGTGAAGAGAGAAATCAGCCCCAGCATTTT,CASSEERNQPQHF
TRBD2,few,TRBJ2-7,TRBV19,TGTGCCAGTAGTCTCCGGGACTATGACTACGAGCAGTACTTC,CASSLRDYDYEQYF
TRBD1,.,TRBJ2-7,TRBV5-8,TGTGCCAGCAGCAGCCACGGGACAGGAGGAACCTACGAGCAGTACTTC,CASSSHGTGGTYEQYF
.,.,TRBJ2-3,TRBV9,TGTGCCAGCAGCCCCCACACAGATACGCAGTATTTT,CASSPHTDTQYF
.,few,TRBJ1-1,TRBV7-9,TGTGCCAGCAGCGTCCTAGACACTGAAGCTTTCTTT,CASSVLDTEAFF
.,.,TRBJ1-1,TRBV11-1,TGTGCCAGCAGCATTTCGACAGGCTTAACCCGGGGCACTGAAGCTTTCTTT,CASSISTGLTRGTEAFF
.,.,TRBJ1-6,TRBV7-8,TGTGCCAGCAGCTTGGGACAAGAGAATTCACCCCTCCACTTT,CASSLGQENSPLHF
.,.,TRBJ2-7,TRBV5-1,TGCGCCAGCAGCCCCCGAGACAGAAAATCCTTTTCCTACGAGCAGTACTTC,CASSPRDRKSFSYEQYF
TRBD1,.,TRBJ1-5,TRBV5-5,TGTGCCAGCACCCCGGGACAGAGCAATCAGCCCCAGCATTTT,CASTPGQSNQPQHF
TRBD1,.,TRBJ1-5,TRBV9,TGTGCCAGCAGCGTGGGGACAGGACCTAATCAGCCCCAGCATTTT,CASSVGTGPNQPQHF
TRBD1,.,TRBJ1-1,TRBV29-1,TGCAGCGCATCCGGGACAGGGCGCACTGAAGCTTTCTTT,CSASGTGRTEAFF